The 20 T cell receptor beta chains presented below share a single source sample, sequenced in a study of vaccination effects on CD4 cells after COVID-19 (dated by TCRdb to 2021 to 2024). The method was the immunoSEQ multiplex PCR assay. TCRdb retrieved this table from immuneACCESS and kept in-frame rearrangements only. Not all clones are present; in checked studies, unresolved V genes account for under half, and no reason is known for the remainder. This sample is represented by 50,000 or so clones; 74% of them were singletons. 5% to 5.5% of the sample rests with the top ten. Their antigen targets remain unknown. After around ten days of culture, CD4+ T cells were isolated with the EasySep CD4+ T cell isolation kit. PCR-confirmed SARS-CoV-2 infection had occurred in convalescent patients between March and December 2020, before the Alpha, Beta and Delta variants emerged in the United States. Each participant got two doses of an mRNA SARS-CoV-2 vaccine, either BNT162b2 or mRNA-1273.

Sample: CD4+ T cells from PBMCs cultured without peptide, taken after COVID-19 vaccination. The receptors shown here come from a human donor who had a prior SARS-CoV-2 infection.

The gene calls are TRBV15 and TRBJ2-1; D might be TRBD1 (5 bases). V was pared by 4 bases and J by 4 bases, with 14 bases between. The germline CDR1 and CDR2 sequences are LNHNV and YYDKDF (reference sequence). This CDR3 contains 15 residues. This chain's CDR3 is CATSKVTTAYNEQFF. DNA for the CDR3: TGTGCCACCAGCAAAGTGACGACAGCTTACAATGAGCAGTTCTTC.

The chain couples TRBV30 to TRBJ1-2; 8 bases line up with TRBD1. Germline V gives CDR1 GTSNPN, CDR2 SVGIG (reference sequence). J lost 2 bases, V lost 2 bases, and 22 bases had no gene match. This CDR3 has 20 residues. CDR3 coding DNA: TGTGCCTGGAGTCCAAACATAGATTGGGCAGGGGGCAAGTCGAACTATGGCTACACCTTC. Its translation is CAWSPNIDWAGGKSNYGYTF. The whole variable domain, filled in from reference TRBV30 and TRBJ1-2, reads SQTIHQWPATLVQPVGSPLSLECTVEGTSNPNLYWYRQAAGRGLQLLFYSVGIGQISSEVPQNLSASRPQDRQFILSSKKLLLSDSGFYLCAWSPNIDWAGGKSNYGYTFGSGTRLTVV.

The chain links TRBV6-6 to TRBJ1-5, with D unclear. The CDR3 runs to 15 residues. V was cut by 7 bases and J by 3 bases, with 16 bases left in between. Germline V CDR1 and CDR2: MNHNY, SVGAGI (reference sequence). The CDR3 sequence: CASTEPDNVNQPQHF. The CDR3 nucleotides are TGTGCCAGCACCGAACCCGACAATGTCAATCAGCCCCAGCATTTT.

Only one count was recorded for this clone. The chain links TRBV24-1 to TRBJ1-1; no reliable D call. The CDR3 contains 13 residues. The germline V gene has CDR1 KGHDR and CDR2 SFDVKD. V was cut by 3 bases and J by 0 bases, with 4 bases left in between. The chain's CDR3 is CATSDVVNTEAFF. Here the CDR3 DNA reads TGTGCCACCAGTGATGTAGTGAACACTGAAGCTTTCTTT.

The chain recombines TRBV7-3 with TRBJ2-3, with TRBD2 matching 8 bases. The CDR3 is made up of 14 amino acids. Per the germline V gene, CDR1 is SGHTA and CDR2 is FQGTGA. The junction had 5 bases not matched to a gene; V was cut back by 4 bases and J by 5 bases. CDR3 coding DNA: TGTGCCAGCAGCTCGGGACTAGAGGGAGATACGCAGTATTTT. Amino acids: CASSSGLEGDTQYF.

In DNA, the CDR3 is TGTGCCAGCAGCCTCAACAGGGGCCCCACAGATACGCAGTATTTT. Protein sequence: CASSLNRGPTDTQYF. The chain couples TRBV6-5 to TRBJ2-3, with 7 bases aligning to TRBD1. J lost 2 bases, V lost 6 bases, and 8 bases had no gene match. The CDR3 extends over 15 amino acids. The germline gives CDR1 MNHEY, CDR2 SVGAGI.

This clone was counted between two and nine times. The V and J genes are TRBV10-3 and TRBJ2-1; D unclear. Trimming took 10 bases from V and 5 from J, leaving 27 bases between them. The CDR3 spans 17 residues. Germline V gene sequence: CDR1 ENHRY, CDR2 SYGVKD. CDR3 bases: TGTGCCACGTCACATCACGGAGATCCCTGGCATCACAATGAGCAGTTCTTC. Amino acid sequence: CATSHHGDPWHHNEQFF.

This rearrangement joins TRBV6-5 to TRBJ1-5; maybe TRBD1 (5 bases). CDR3 length equals 15 residues. V lost 7 bases and J lost 2, with 15 bases in between. Germline values: CDR1 MNHEY, CDR2 SVGAGI. CDR3 in amino acids: CASTVTGDGNQPQHF. The CDR3 DNA reads as TGTGCCAGCACAGTGACGGGGGATGGCAATCAGCCCCAGCATTTT.

The chain combines TRBV5-1 with TRBJ2-2; 11 bases map to TRBD1. CDR1 is SGHRS and CDR2 is YFSETQ in the germline V gene. J lost 6 bases, V lost 4 bases, and 5 bases had no gene match. CDR3 length: 15 residues. The CDR3 is CASSIRDRGSGELFF. For the CDR3, the DNA is TGCGCCAGCAGCATCCGGGACAGGGGGTCCGGGGAGCTGTTTTTT. Looking up the rest from reference TRBV5-1 and TRBJ2-2 gives the full variable domain: KAGVTQTPRYLIKTRGQQVTLSCSPISGHRSVSWYQQTPGQGLQFLFEYFSETQRNKGNFPGRFSGRQFSNSRSEMNVSTLELGDSALYLCASSIRDRGSGELFFGEGSRLTVL.

The chain combines TRBV10-3 with TRBJ2-7; 7 positions agree with TRBD2. Trimming cost V 3 bases and J 6 bases; bases outside gene matches: 8. This CDR3 region has 14 residues. CDR1 is ENHRY, CDR2 SYGVKD, per germline. The CDR3 loop reads CAISDGGGPLEQYF. The CDR3 nucleotides are TGTGCCATCAGTGACGGGGGAGGGCCGCTCGAGCAGTACTTC.

The chain couples TRBV28 to TRBJ1-6; D is undetermined. V lost 5 bases to trimming and J lost 14 bases, with 13 bases between them. The CDR3 has 12 residues. Germline V gene sequence: CDR1 MDHEN, CDR2 SYDVKM. CDR3 region: CASSPLWGALHF. For the CDR3, the DNA is TGTGCCAGCAGTCCCCTCTGGGGAGCCCTCCACTTT.

The gene calls are TRBV7-2 and TRBJ1-6; D gene unclear. Germline V gene sequence: CDR1 SGHTA, CDR2 FQGNSA. Trimming removed 1 base at V and 8 bases at J, with 9 bases between. The CDR3 runs 14 residues. CDR3 region: CASSLDPGYSPLHF. In DNA, the CDR3 is TGTGCCAGCAGCTTAGATCCTGGGTATTCACCCCTCCACTTT.

The V gene is TRBV7-3, the J gene TRBJ2-1, with 12 bases that match TRBD2. The J segment lost 9 bases and the V segment lost 5 bases, leaving 11 bases of the junction unmatched. The germline V gene encodes CDR1 SGHTA and CDR2 FQGTGA. This CDR3 region has 16 residues. CDR3 protein: CASSLPSGRAYSEQFF. In nucleotides, the CDR3 is TGTGCCAGCAGCCTTCCTAGCGGGAGGGCCTATTCTGAGCAGTTCTTC.

The rearrangement joins TRBV25-1 to TRBJ2-5; 9 nucleotides align to TRBD1. Germline loops: CDR1 MGHDK, CDR2 SYGVNS. The junction had 12 bases not matched to a gene; V was cut back by 5 bases and J by 2 bases. The CDR3 consists of 17 residues. CDR3: CASSFSPTGGDQETQYF. CDR3 nucleotide sequence: TGTGCCAGCAGTTTTTCTCCGACAGGGGGTGATCAAGAGACCCAGTACTTC.

This sequence joins TRBV18 and TRBJ2-3; TRBD1 is a possible D gene (6 bases). This CDR3 contains 16 residues. The ends were cut back, 4 bases at V and 4 bases at J, with 18 bases in the middle. The germline CDR1 and CDR2 sequences are KGHSH and LQKENI. The CDR3 here is CASSQSGGGTADTQYF. In DNA, the CDR3 is TGTGCCAGCTCACAATCAGGTGGGGGCACGGCAGATACGCAGTATTTT.

This chain uses TRBV9 with TRBJ1-5; 8 bases match TRBD1. Germline CDR1 is SGDLS and CDR2 is YYNGEE. Losses at the gene ends were 5 bases for V and 7 bases for J; bases not matched to a gene: 8. This CDR3 comprises 14 residues. CDR3 sequence (DNA): TGTGCCAGCAGTCAGACAGGGGCCCTCCAGCCCCAGCATTTT. Translated: CASSQTGALQPQHF.

The chain carries TRBV4-2 and TRBJ2-3; D not certain. The germline V and J ends were trimmed by 0 bases and 2 bases, with 15 bases remaining between them. Per the germline V gene, CDR1 is LGHNA and CDR2 is YNFKEQ. The CDR3 spans 17 residues. The CDR3 DNA reads as TGTGCCAGCAGCCAAGATTATCGAGCTCTGTCCACAGATACGCAGTATTTT. Protein sequence: CASSQDYRALSTDTQYF.

The chain combines TRBV5-6 with TRBJ2-3; D may be TRBD1 (5 bases). Germline V gene lookup returns CDR1 SGHDT and CDR2 YYEEEE. Trimming took off 4 bases at V and 3 bases at J, with 12 bases between the two ends. The CDR3 sequence is 14 residues long. The CDR3, as DNA: TGTGCCAGCAGCGAAGGGGCACGGACAGATACGCAGTATTTT. It yields the protein CASSEGARTDTQYF. Full variable domain (rest looked up from reference TRBV5-6 and TRBJ2-3): DAGVTQSPTHLIKTRGQQVTLRCSPKSGHDTVSWYQQALGQGPQFIFQYYEEEERQRGNFPDRFSGHQFPNYSSELNVNALLLGDSALYLCASSEGARTDTQYFGPGTRLTVL.

The chain couples TRBV3-1 (or the pseudogene TRBV3-2) to TRBJ2-1; D call uncertain. The V gene lost 1 base and the J gene lost 9 bases, with 22 bases spanning the gap. Germline values: CDR1 LGHDT, CDR2 YNNKEL (reference sequence). The CDR3 covers 17 residues. CDR3 protein: CASSQGEVSSWRGEQFF. DNA of the CDR3: TGTGCCAGCAGCCAAGGTGAAGTATCGAGTTGGCGTGGTGAGCAGTTCTTC.

The chain couples TRBV18 to TRBJ1-4; TRBD1 matches at 7 bases. CDR1 is KGHSH, CDR2 LQKENI, per germline. V shed 3 bases, J shed 6 bases, and the junction held 7 bases outside the gene matches. CDR3 size: 15 residues. The CDR3 region has the DNA TGTGCCAGCTCACCTCAACAGGGGTGGGATGAAAAACTGTTTTTT. Translating it yields CASSPQQGWDEKLFF.